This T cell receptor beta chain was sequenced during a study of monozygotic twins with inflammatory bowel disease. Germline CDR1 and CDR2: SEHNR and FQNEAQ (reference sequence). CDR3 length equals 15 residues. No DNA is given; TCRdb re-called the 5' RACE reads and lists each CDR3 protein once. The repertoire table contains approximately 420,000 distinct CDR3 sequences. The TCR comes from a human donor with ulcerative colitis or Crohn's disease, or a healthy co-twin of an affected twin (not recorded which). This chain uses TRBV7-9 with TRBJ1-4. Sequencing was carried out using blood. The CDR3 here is CASSSLSDSNEKLFF.